Described below is a single T cell receptor beta chain sequence and its context. The data were produced by immunoSEQ multiplex PCR, yet TCRdb's version contains in-frame clones alone and is incomplete. The sample comprises about 150,000 clones, roughly 90% of which are singletons, and around 3.2% rests with the top ten. The data stem from a study of T cell responses to AZD1222 COVID-19 vaccine. Germline values: CDR1 SGHTA, CDR2 FQGNSA. The CDR3 runs 15 residues. The ends lost 5 bases at V and 8 bases at J; junction bases unmatched: 11. This receptor was obtained from an adult in good health. The source material was peripheral blood, sampled on day 0 of AZD1222 vaccination. The chain couples TRBV7-2 to TRBJ1-2; 10 bases match TRBD1. The CDR3 sequence: CASSATRDRGGGYTF. CDR3 DNA: TGTGCCAGCAGCGCCACCCGGGACAGGGGAGGAGGCTACACCTTC. Full variable domain (remainder filled in from reference TRBV7-2 and TRBJ1-2): GAGVSQSPSNKVTEKGKDVELRCDPISGHTALYWYRQSLGQGLEFLIYFQGNSAPDKSGLPSDRFSAERTGGSVSTLTIQRTQQEDSAVYLCASSATRDRGGGYTFGSGTRLTVV.